These 28 T cell receptor beta chains came from one sample sequenced in a study of cytomegalovirus exposure and HLA in healthy donors. In the PCR, 60 Vbeta and 13 Jbeta primers were used. Generated by immunoSEQ multiplex PCR, the TCRdb table keeps only in-frame clones and is missing some. The sample lists about 120,000 clones, around 66% occurring once. Sample: PBMCs. These receptors originate from a woman aged 40-49 years in good health and CMV-seropositive.

This rearrangement joins TRBV5-4 to TRBJ2-1; 10 nucleotides align to TRBD2. The CDR3 extends over 16 amino acids. V lost 4 bases and J lost 5; bases outside the gene matches: 9. The germline V gene encodes CDR1 SGHNT and CDR2 YYREEE (reference sequence). The CDR3 DNA follows: TGTGCCAGCAGCCAGAACGGACTAGCGGACGACAATGAGCAGTTCTTC. Encoded protein: CASSQNGLADDNEQFF.

This clone was found once. The chain employs TRBV5-1 and TRBJ1-2, with 11 positions matching TRBD1. V was pared by 4 bases and J by 2 bases, with 4 bases of the junction left unmatched. Germline CDR1 SGHRS, CDR2 YFSETQ. This CDR3 is built from 15 residues. This CDR3 reads CASSQGTGGNYGYTF. The DNA of the CDR3 is TGCGCCAGCAGCCAGGGGACAGGGGGAAACTATGGCTACACCTTC.

This chain connects TRBV6-5 to TRBJ2-2; 7 nucleotides agree with TRBD1. The CDR3 runs 15 residues. The junction had 4 bases not matched to a gene; V was cut back by 2 bases and J by 4 bases. Germline V lookup: CDR1 MNHEY, CDR2 SVGAGI. The CDR3, as DNA: TGTGCCAGCAGTTACACGACAGGGACCACCGGGGAGCTGTTTTTT. Translated: CASSYTTGTTGELFF.

The V and J genes are TRBV6-5 and TRBJ1-1; 8 bases match TRBD1. The CDR3 length is 13 residues. With V trimmed by 6 bases and J by 7 bases, 7 bases remained unmatched. Germline-derived CDR1 and CDR2 are MNHEY and SVGAGI. The CDR3 region is CASSPRDRHEAFF. Written as DNA, the CDR3 is TGTGCCAGCAGCCCCCGGGACAGGCATGAAGCTTTCTTT.

V is TRBV9 and J is TRBJ2-7; the match to TRBD1 covers 9 bases. CDR1 SGDLS and CDR2 YYNGEE come from the germline V gene. This CDR3 is built from 17 residues. The V gene end was trimmed by 0 bases and the J gene end by 2 bases; junction bases not matched to a gene: 9. This CDR3 is CASSVGLDRGTPYEQYF. CDR3 bases: TGTGCCAGCAGCGTAGGTTTAGACAGGGGGACCCCCTACGAGCAGTACTTC.

V is TRBV15 and J is TRBJ1-2, with TRBD1 identical over 9 bases. CDR1 and CDR2 from the germline V gene are LNHNV and YYDKDF (reference sequence). This CDR3 contains 15 residues. Trimming at V came to 1 base and at J to 7 bases, leaving 7 bases not matched to a gene. CDR3 amino acids: CATSRGQGEVLGYTF. The CDR3 DNA is TGTGCCACCAGCAGAGGACAGGGGGAGGTCCTTGGCTACACCTTC.

The chain recombines TRBV5-1 with TRBJ2-7; D may be TRBD1 (6 bases). Trimming removed 4 bases at V and 7 bases at J, with 15 bases between. Germline CDR1 is SGHRS and CDR2 is YFSETQ. The CDR3 is 13 residues long. CDR3 sequence: CASSLQGPGEQYF. In DNA form, the CDR3 reads TGCGCCAGCAGCCTACAGGGTCCGGGGGAGCAGTACTTC.

This clone was observed a few times. The gene calls are TRBV5-8 and TRBJ2-5, with TRBD2 identical over 12 bases. With 0 bases clipped from V and 0 bases from J, the junction kept 3 bases outside the gene matches. CDR1 is SGHTS and CDR2 is YDEGEE in the germline V gene. This CDR3 spans 17 amino acids. The CDR3 loop reads CASSLGTSGTHQETQYF. For the CDR3, the DNA is TGTGCCAGCAGCTTGGGGACTAGCGGGACCCACCAAGAGACCCAGTACTTC.

There are a few counts of this clone. V gene TRBV27 combines with J gene TRBJ2-7; 7 positions match TRBD1. Trimming took 5 bases from V and 2 from J; bases not matched to a gene: 9. CDR3 size: 15 residues. The germline gives CDR1 MNHEY, CDR2 SMNVEV (reference sequence). This CDR3 is CASSPQTGKAYEQYF. The DNA of the CDR3 is TGTGCCAGCAGTCCTCAGACAGGGAAGGCCTACGAGCAGTACTTC.

This clone was observed a handful of times. J is TRBJ2-7 and V is TRBV6-1, with D unresolved. Germline values: CDR1 MNHNS, CDR2 SASEGT. V was cut by 5 bases and J by 3 bases, with 11 bases left in between. This CDR3 region has 13 residues. The CDR3 protein is CASSPRLGYEQYF. The CDR3, as DNA: TGTGCCAGCAGTCCAAGACTCGGCTACGAGCAGTACTTC.

V is TRBV6-5 and J is TRBJ2-7, with D possibly matching TRBD2 (7 bases). The germline V gene encodes CDR1 MNHEY and CDR2 SVGAGI. V was pared by 2 bases and J by 2 bases, with 16 bases between. The CDR3 length is 16 residues. In DNA form, the CDR3 reads TGTGCCAGCAGTTACCGGGGGGCAGGTCTAACCTACGAGCAGTACTTC. As protein: CASSYRGAGLTYEQYF.

V usage is TRBV19 and J usage is TRBJ1-3; 9 nucleotides agree with TRBD1. The CDR3 is 17 amino acids. Per germline, CDR1 LNHDA and CDR2 SQIVND (reference sequence). The V gene end was trimmed by 3 bases and the J gene end by 0 bases; junction bases not matched to a gene: 6. CDR3 nucleotides: TGTGCCAGTAGTATTGGGACAGGGACGTCCTCTGGAAACACCATATATTTT. Amino acids: CASSIGTGTSSGNTIYF.

The chain couples TRBV6-5 to TRBJ1-1, with no clear D. V was shortened by 6 bases and J by 3 bases, with 14 bases between the two germline ends. Germline V gene sequence: CDR1 MNHEY, CDR2 SVGAGI. This CDR3 is built from 14 residues. The CDR3 sequence is CASRTRGGDTEAFF. CDR3 DNA sequence: TGTGCCAGCAGGACCCGGGGTGGGGACACTGAAGCTTTCTTT.

The J gene is TRBJ1-2, the V gene TRBV6-1; D not certain. With 3 bases removed from V and 3 bases from J, the gap between germline ends came to 5 bases. Per the germline V gene, CDR1 is MNHNS and CDR2 is SASEGT. The length of the CDR3 is 12 residues. CDR3 nucleotide sequence: TGTGCCAGCAGTGATCCCTACTATGGCTACACCTTC. Translated: CASSDPYYGYTF.

The chain combines TRBV11-3 with TRBJ1-1, with TRBD1 matching 10 bases. V shed 1 base and J 3 bases; nucleotides not matched to a gene: 14. CDR1 is SGHNT and CDR2 is YENEEA in the germline V gene. This CDR3 is 19 amino acids long. This chain's CDR3 is CASSLAHLRQGAGDTEAFF. The CDR3 coding sequence is TGTGCCAGCAGCTTAGCACACCTTAGACAGGGGGCTGGCGACACTGAAGCTTTCTTT.

This clone was counted once. J is TRBJ1-6 and V is TRBV19; 8 nucleotides align to TRBD1. CDR1 is LNHDA and CDR2 is SQIVND in the germline V gene (reference sequence). The junction had 6 bases not matched to a gene; V was cut back by 0 bases and J by 5 bases. CDR3 size: 17 residues. The CDR3 nucleotides read TGTGCCAGTAGTATAGAACCGGGACAGGCGGATAATTCACCCCTCCACTTT. Protein: CASSIEPGQADNSPLHF.

This clone was counted only a few times. The chain combines TRBV28 with TRBJ2-3, with 8 bases lining up with TRBD1. J gave up 3 bases and V 3 bases, and 8 bases lay outside the gene matches. Germline-derived CDR1 and CDR2 are MDHEN and SYDVKM. This CDR3 is 16 amino acids long. DNA for the CDR3: TGTGCCAGCAGTTTCCGAGACAGGGGAGGAACAGATACGCAGTATTTT. Its protein product is CASSFRDRGGTDTQYF.

The chain uses TRBV5-1 and TRBJ1-5; 7 positions agree with TRBD1. The CDR3 runs to 15 residues. CDR1 SGHRS and CDR2 YFSETQ come from the germline V gene. Germline trimming cut 4 bases from V and 4 bases from J; bases unmatched to any gene: 8. The CDR3: CASSKQPGGNQPQHF. As DNA, the CDR3 is TGCGCCAGCAGCAAACAGCCAGGGGGTAATCAGCCCCAGCATTTT.

This sequence joins TRBV5-8 and TRBJ2-3; 12 positions match TRBD2. Germline V gene lookup returns CDR1 SGHTS and CDR2 YDEGEE. The ends lost 3 bases at V and 2 bases at J; junction bases unmatched: 4. The CDR3 contains 16 residues. CDR3 DNA: TGTGCCAGCAGCTCCGGACTAGCGGGGAACACAGATACGCAGTATTTT. It yields the protein CASSSGLAGNTDTQYF.

The CDR3 region is CSVAREGYYGYTF. CDR3 bases: TGCAGCGTTGCCAGGGAAGGTTACTATGGCTACACCTTC. This chain uses TRBV29-1 with TRBJ1-2, with D tentatively TRBD1 (5 bases). The germline V and J ends were trimmed by 4 bases and 3 bases, with 12 bases remaining between them. Germline CDR1 and CDR2: SQVTM and ANQGSEA. CDR3 length: 13 amino acids.

The chain employs TRBV18 and TRBJ2-1; a possible D gene is TRBD2 (5 bases). This CDR3 comprises 13 residues. Between the trimmed V and J ends, which lost 3 bases and 7 bases, there was a span of 10 bases. The germline gives CDR1 KGHSH, CDR2 LQKENI. The CDR3 reads CASSPLLENEQFF. In DNA form, the CDR3 reads TGTGCCAGCTCACCTCTACTAGAGAATGAGCAGTTCTTC.

There are a few counts of this clone. In DNA form, the CDR3 reads TGCGCCAGCCCTAGGGGGACAGGGAACACTGAAGCTTTCTTT. Protein sequence: CASPRGTGNTEAFF. The chain combines TRBV23-1 with TRBJ1-1; 8 nucleotides match TRBD1. TRBV23-1 is known as an ORF, though its function is uncertain. The CDR3 is 14 amino acids. V dropped 8 bases and J dropped 1; count of bases not matched to a gene: 6.

The chain couples TRBV11-2 to TRBJ2-2; maybe TRBD2 (6 bases). The germline V gene encodes CDR1 SGHAT and CDR2 FQNNGV. V shed 0 bases and J shed 4 bases, with 15 bases lying between them. This CDR3 has 17 amino acids. CDR3 region: CASSLDELAGSTGELFF. The CDR3, as DNA: TGTGCCAGCAGCTTAGATGAGTTGGCGGGAAGCACCGGGGAGCTGTTTTTT.

In its sample, this clone was seen once. The J gene is TRBJ2-1, the V gene TRBV19, with 12 bases matching TRBD2. The V gene's germline CDR1 is LNHDA and CDR2 SQIVND (reference sequence). CDR3 length: 17 amino acids. The V gene end was trimmed by 4 bases and the J gene end by 1 base; junction bases not matched to a gene: 5. The CDR3 sequence: CASSTSSGRGSYNEQFF. The CDR3 DNA is TGTGCCAGTAGTACCTCTAGCGGGAGGGGATCCTACAATGAGCAGTTCTTC.

The chain combines TRBV19 with TRBJ2-1, with a tentative D call TRBD2 (6 bases). Germline V gene data show CDR1 as LNHDA and CDR2 as SQIVND (reference sequence). Trimming pared 3 bases from V and 4 bases from J, leaving 7 bases between. This CDR3 region has 13 residues. For the CDR3, the DNA is TGTGCCAGTAGTATTGGGACTTACAATGAGCAGTTCTTC. Protein sequence: CASSIGTYNEQFF.

Only a few counts were recorded for this clone. This sequence joins TRBV5-1 and TRBJ2-5; the match to TRBD2 covers 7 bases. The CDR3 loop spans 14 amino acids. Germline V gene sequence: CDR1 SGHRS, CDR2 YFSETQ. V was clipped by 1 base and J by 1 base; unmatched bases: 1. CDR3 region: CASSLWGGQETQYF. The CDR3 DNA follows: TGCGCCAGCAGCTTGTGGGGGGGCCAAGAGACCCAGTACTTC.

This sequence joins TRBV5-1 and TRBJ1-1, with D tentatively TRBD1 (6 bases). Germline loops: CDR1 SGHRS, CDR2 YFSETQ. The CDR3 covers 17 residues. Trimming took off 0 bases at V and 4 bases at J, with 19 bases between the two ends. CDR3 sequence (DNA): TGCGCCAGCAGCTTGGCCGAAGAGCTTACAGGGCCCACTGAAGCTTTCTTT. It codes for CASSLAEELTGPTEAFF.

The DNA of the CDR3 is TGTGCCAGCAGGGGACAAGGAGGAGGAAACATTCAGTACTTC. Amino acids: CASRGQGGGNIQYF. V and J are TRBV5-6 and TRBJ2-4; tentatively, D is TRBD1 (6 bases). The germline V gene encodes CDR1 SGHDT and CDR2 YYEEEE. The CDR3 is made up of 14 amino acids. The V end lost 5 bases, the J end lost 6 bases, and 15 bases lay between the germline ends.